A selection of T cell receptor beta chains follows, all from one sample in a study of blood T cell repertoires in COVID-19. Sequencing used immunoSEQ multiplex PCR; TCRdb keeps in-frame clones, though not all of them. The repertoire holds roughly 120,000 clones, with around nine tenths as singletons. The material sequenced was peripheral blood. These receptors came from a woman in her 50s with acute or convalescent COVID-19. Both conserved end residues are part of each CDR3. A D gene is named only where the DNA matches it firmly. Only some rows state a clone size, as once, few, many or a class for expanded clones.

>TRBJ2-5|NA|TRBV19|NA
CASSISPGTQETQYF
TGTGCCAGTAGTATAAGTCCAGGCACCCAAGAGACCCAGTACTTC
>TRBJ1-4|NA|TRBV7-9|NA
CASSSGQATNEKLFF
TGTGCCAGCAGCTCGGGACAAGCAACTAATGAAAAACTGTTTTTT
>TRBJ2-7|NA|TRBV5-1|TRBD1
CASSPLQDRGYEQYF
TGCGCCAGCAGCCCCCTCCAGGACAGGGGCTACGAGCAGTACTTC
>TRBJ2-1|NA|TRBV7-2|TRBD2
CASSPRGLLAGGFDEQFF
TGTGCCAGCAGCCCCCGGGGGCTACTAGCGGGGGGCTTCGATGAGCAGTTCTTC
>TRBJ1-6|once|TRBV7-9|TRBD1
CASTGTGNSPLHF
TGTGCCAGCACGGGGACAGGGAATTCACCCCTCCACTTT
>TRBJ2-7|NA|TRBV6-5|TRBD1
CASSSGTEYEQYF
TGTGCCAGCAGTTCCGGGACAGAATACGAGCAGTACTTC
>TRBJ1-1|NA|TRBV9|NA
CASSAHTGTTNTEAFF
TGTGCCAGCAGCGCGCATACCGGGACAACGAACACTGAAGCTTTCTTT
>TRBJ2-7|NA|TRBV19|TRBD1
CASSPRQGAREQYF
TGTGCCAGTAGTCCCCGGCAGGGGGCCAGGGAGCAGTACTTC
>TRBJ1-2|NA|TRBV4-3|TRBD1
CASSFRTGYYGYTF
TGCGCCAGCAGCTTTCGGACAGGGTACTATGGCTACACCTTC
>TRBJ2-1|NA|TRBV29-1|TRBD2
CSVGFAGASSYNEQFF
TGCAGCGTTGGGTTCGCGGGAGCCAGCTCCTACAATGAGCAGTTCTTC
>TRBJ1-4|NA|TRBV2|NA
CASWGGGDKSTKLFF
TGTGCCAGCTGGGGCGGTGGGGACAAATCGACGAAACTGTTTTTT
>TRBJ2-7|once|TRBV25-1|TRBD2
CASSSGLAGGYEQYF
TGTGCCAGCAGCTCCGGACTAGCGGGAGGGTACGAGCAGTACTTC
>TRBJ2-1|NA|TRBV18|TRBD2
CASPGGRRNNEQFF
TGTGCCAGCCCGGGGGGGCGCAGGAACAATGAGCAGTTCTTC
>TRBJ2-7|NA|TRBV5-1|TRBD2
CASSLGGTTQQYF
TGCGCCAGCAGCTTGGGGGGGACTACGCAGCAGTACTTC
>TRBJ1-4|NA|TRBV10-2|NA
CASSGEQGSEKLFF
TGCGCCAGCAGTGGGGAGCAGGGGAGTGAAAAACTGTTTTTT
>TRBJ1-1|once|TRBV23-1|NA
CASKGLMNTEAFF
TGCGCCAGCAAAGGACTGATGAACACTGAAGCTTTCTTT
>TRBJ2-7|NA|TRBV12-3/TRBV12-4|NA
CASSSEVRYEQYF
TGTGCCAGCAGTTCGGAGGTACGCTACGAGCAGTACTTC
>TRBJ2-7|NA|TRBV27|TRBD2
CASRLAGGPYEQYF
TGTGCCAGCAGACTAGCGGGAGGGCCCTACGAGCAGTACTTC
>TRBJ1-1|NA|TRBV7-2|NA
CASSVSRDRTEAFF
TGTGCCAGCAGCGTCTCCCGGGATCGTACTGAAGCTTTCTTT
>TRBJ2-1|NA|TRBV29-1|NA
CSVDWLNEQFF
TGCAGCGTTGATTGGCTCAATGAGCAGTTCTTC
>TRBJ1-6|NA|TRBV27|NA
CASSRSQSSYNSPLHF
TGTGCCAGCAGCCGGAGCCAAAGCTCCTATAATTCACCCCTCCACTTT
>TRBJ2-2|NA|TRBV7-2|TRBD1
CASSATGGTGELFF
TGTGCCAGCAGCGCCACAGGGGGCACCGGGGAGCTGTTTTTT
>TRBJ2-5|NA|TRBV4-1|TRBD2
CASRLAGGPGETQYF
TGCGCCAGCAGACTAGCGGGAGGGCCGGGAGAGACCCAGTACTTC
>TRBJ2-1|NA|TRBV5-1|NA
CASSLVGGLLGNEQFF
TGCGCCAGCAGCTTGGTTGGCGGACTATTGGGGAATGAGCAGTTCTTC
>TRBJ2-6|once|TRBV5-1|NA
CASSWGPAGANVLTF
TGCGCCAGCAGCTGGGGGCCAGCTGGGGCCAACGTCCTGACTTTC
>TRBJ2-5|NA|TRBV6-5|TRBD2
CASSFAGGGQETQYF
TGTGCCAGCAGTTTTGCGGGAGGGGGACAAGAGACCCAGTACTTC
>TRBJ2-3|NA|TRBV19|NA
CASSIRGGVDTQYF
TGTGCCAGTAGTATTAGGGGCGGGGTAGATACGCAGTATTTT
>TRBJ2-3|NA|TRBV13|TRBD2
CASSRTSGAIKNTQYF
TGTGCCAGCAGCCGGACTAGCGGGGCCATAAAGAATACGCAGTATTTT
>TRBJ2-3|NA|TRBV7-9|NA
CASSFDSDTQYF
TGTGCCAGCAGCTTCGACTCAGATACGCAGTATTTT
>TRBJ1-1|NA|TRBV7-9|NA
CASRPTGNTEAFF
TGTGCCAGCAGGCCAACAGGGAACACTGAAGCTTTCTTT
>TRBJ2-5|NA|TRBV2|TRBD2
CASNFGRAPQYF
TGTGCCAGCAATTTCGGGAGGGCCCCCCAATACTTC
>TRBJ1-2|NA|TRBV14|NA
CASSPAARDYTF
TGTGCCAGCAGCCCGGCGGCCAGAGACTACACCTTC
>TRBJ2-2|NA|TRBV29-1|TRBD1
CSAGQVGEGTGELFF
TGCAGCGCTGGACAGGTGGGGGAAGGCACCGGGGAGCTGTTTTTT
>TRBJ1-1|NA|TRBV6-2/TRBV6-3|NA
CASSSNRGGQNTEAFF
TGTGCCAGCAGTTCAAATAGGGGGGGGCAGAACACTGAAGCTTTCTTT
>TRBJ1-4|NA|TRBV5-1|NA
CASSLASTLQLFF
TGCGCCAGCAGCTTGGCTAGTACTCTACAACTGTTTTTT
>TRBJ2-1|NA|TRBV9|TRBD2
CASTRTPGLDRGNEQFF
TGTGCCAGCACCAGAACCCCCGGACTAGATCGGGGCAATGAGCAGTTCTTC
>TRBJ2-3|NA|TRBV7-3|NA
CASSLRRGPTDTQYF
TGTGCCAGCAGCTTAAGGCGGGGGCCGACAGATACGCAGTATTTT
>TRBJ1-1|NA|TRBV12-3/TRBV12-4|NA
CASSFYRAGEAFF
TGTGCCAGCAGTTTCTATAGGGCGGGTGAAGCTTTCTTT
>TRBJ2-7|once|TRBV19|NA
CASSIRGSSYEQYF
TGTGCCAGTAGTATAAGAGGCAGCTCCTACGAGCAGTACTTC
>TRBJ1-5|NA|TRBV19|TRBD1
CASSMRGGLQPQHF
TGTGCCAGTAGTATGAGAGGGGGCCTTCAGCCCCAGCATTTT
>TRBJ2-7|NA|TRBV16|NA
CASSRLTGTQYEQYF
TGTGCCAGCAGCCGCTTAACCGGGACACAATACGAGCAGTACTTC
>TRBJ1-5|once|TRBV2|NA
CASRGFSNQPQHF
TGTGCCAGCCGGGGGTTTAGCAATCAGCCCCAGCATTTT
>TRBJ1-5|NA|TRBV2|TRBD1
CASTRTGVNQPQHF
TGTGCCAGCACTAGGACAGGAGTCAATCAGCCCCAGCATTTT
>TRBJ2-7|NA|TRBV6-5|NA
CASSYGPSYEQYF
TGTGCCAGCAGTTACGGCCCCTCCTACGAGCAGTACTTC
>TRBJ2-1|NA|TRBV7-2|TRBD2
CASSLAPSGGNEQFF
TGTGCCAGCAGCTTAGCTCCTAGCGGGGGGAATGAGCAGTTCTTC